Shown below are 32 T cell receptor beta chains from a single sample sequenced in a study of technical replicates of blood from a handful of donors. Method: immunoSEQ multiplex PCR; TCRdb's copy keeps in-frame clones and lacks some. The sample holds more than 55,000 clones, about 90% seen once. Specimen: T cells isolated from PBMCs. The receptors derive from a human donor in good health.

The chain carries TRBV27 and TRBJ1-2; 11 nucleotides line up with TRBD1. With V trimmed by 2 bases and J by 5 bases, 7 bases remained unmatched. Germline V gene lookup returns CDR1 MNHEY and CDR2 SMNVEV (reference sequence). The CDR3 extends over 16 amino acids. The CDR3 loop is CASSLTGTGGGYGYTF. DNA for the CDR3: TGTGCCAGCAGTTTAACTGGGACAGGGGGTGGTTATGGCTACACCTTC.

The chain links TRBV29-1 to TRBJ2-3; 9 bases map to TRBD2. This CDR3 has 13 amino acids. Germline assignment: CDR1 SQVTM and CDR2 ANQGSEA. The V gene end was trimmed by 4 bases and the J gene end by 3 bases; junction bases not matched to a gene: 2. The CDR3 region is CSVVAGGTDTQYF. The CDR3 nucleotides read TGCAGCGTTGTGGCGGGAGGGACAGATACGCAGTATTTT.

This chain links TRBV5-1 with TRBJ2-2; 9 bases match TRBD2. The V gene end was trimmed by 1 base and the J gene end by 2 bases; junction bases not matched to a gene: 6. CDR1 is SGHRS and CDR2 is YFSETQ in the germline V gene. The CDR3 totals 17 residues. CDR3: CASSLILAGINTGELFF. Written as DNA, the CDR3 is TGCGCCAGCAGCTTGATCCTAGCGGGAATTAACACCGGGGAGCTGTTTTTT.

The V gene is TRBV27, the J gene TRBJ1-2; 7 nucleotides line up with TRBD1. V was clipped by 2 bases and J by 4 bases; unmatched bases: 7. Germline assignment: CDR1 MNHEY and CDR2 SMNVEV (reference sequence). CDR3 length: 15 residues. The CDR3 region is CASSLRAGGGYGYTF. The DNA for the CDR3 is TGTGCCAGCAGTTTAAGGGCAGGGGGAGGCTATGGCTACACCTTC.

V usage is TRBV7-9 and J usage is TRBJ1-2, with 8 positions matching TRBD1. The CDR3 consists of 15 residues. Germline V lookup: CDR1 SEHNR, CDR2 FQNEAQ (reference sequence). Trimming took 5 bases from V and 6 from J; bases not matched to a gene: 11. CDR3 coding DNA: TGTGCCAGCAGCCCCAGACAGGGGTGGCCGGATGGCTACACCTTC. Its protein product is CASSPRQGWPDGYTF.

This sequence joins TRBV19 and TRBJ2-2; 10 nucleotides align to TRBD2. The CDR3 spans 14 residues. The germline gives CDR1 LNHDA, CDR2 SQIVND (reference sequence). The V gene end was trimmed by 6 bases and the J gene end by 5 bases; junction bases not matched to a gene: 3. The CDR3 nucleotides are TGTGCCAGTAGGAAGCGGGAGGGGACCGGGGAGCTGTTTTTT. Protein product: CASRKREGTGELFF.

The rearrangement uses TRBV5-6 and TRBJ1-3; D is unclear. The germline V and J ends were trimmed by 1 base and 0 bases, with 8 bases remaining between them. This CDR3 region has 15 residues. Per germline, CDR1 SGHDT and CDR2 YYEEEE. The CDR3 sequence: CASSLWAYSGNTIYF. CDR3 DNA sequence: TGTGCCAGCAGCTTGTGGGCCTACTCTGGAAACACCATATATTTT.

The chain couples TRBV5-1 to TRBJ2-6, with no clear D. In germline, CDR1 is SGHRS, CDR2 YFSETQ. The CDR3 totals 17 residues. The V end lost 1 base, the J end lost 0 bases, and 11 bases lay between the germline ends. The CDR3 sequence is CASSLRSHFSGANVLTF. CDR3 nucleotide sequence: TGCGCCAGCAGCTTGAGGAGTCACTTCTCTGGGGCCAACGTCCTGACTTTC.

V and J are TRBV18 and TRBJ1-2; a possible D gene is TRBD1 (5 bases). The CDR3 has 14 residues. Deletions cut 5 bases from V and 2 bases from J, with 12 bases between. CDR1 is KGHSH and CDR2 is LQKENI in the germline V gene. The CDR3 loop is CASSKTDANYGYTF. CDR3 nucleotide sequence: TGTGCCAGCTCAAAGACAGACGCGAACTATGGCTACACCTTC.

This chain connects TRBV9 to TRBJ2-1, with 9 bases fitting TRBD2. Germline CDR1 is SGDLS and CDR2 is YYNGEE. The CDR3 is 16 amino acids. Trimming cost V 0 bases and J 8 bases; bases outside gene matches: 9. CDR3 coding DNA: TGTGCCAGCAGCGTAGAGAGGCTAGCGGGGAGGGATGAGCAGTTCTTC. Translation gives CASSVERLAGRDEQFF.

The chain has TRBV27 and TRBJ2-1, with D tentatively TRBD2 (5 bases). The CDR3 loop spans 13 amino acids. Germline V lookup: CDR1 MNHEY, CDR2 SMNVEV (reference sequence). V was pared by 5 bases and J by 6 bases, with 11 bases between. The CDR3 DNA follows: TGTGCCAGCAGTCCCCCCGGGGTCAATGAGCAGTTCTTC. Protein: CASSPPGVNEQFF.

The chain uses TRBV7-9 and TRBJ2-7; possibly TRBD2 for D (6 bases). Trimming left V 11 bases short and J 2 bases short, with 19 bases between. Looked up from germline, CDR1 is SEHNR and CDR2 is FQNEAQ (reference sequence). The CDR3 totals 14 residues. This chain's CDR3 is CAAEGGTRAYEQYF. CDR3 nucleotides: TGTGCCGCCGAGGGTGGGACTCGGGCCTACGAGCAGTACTTC.

The CDR3 here is CASSLSQGIRREQYF. The CDR3 coding sequence is TGTGCCAGCAGCCTCTCACAGGGGATCCGTCGGGAGCAGTACTTC. The chain has TRBV14 and TRBJ2-7; 7 bases are a match to TRBD1. Germline-derived CDR1 and CDR2 are SGHDN and FVKESK. V lost 4 bases and J lost 7; bases outside the gene matches: 13. The CDR3 is 15 amino acids.

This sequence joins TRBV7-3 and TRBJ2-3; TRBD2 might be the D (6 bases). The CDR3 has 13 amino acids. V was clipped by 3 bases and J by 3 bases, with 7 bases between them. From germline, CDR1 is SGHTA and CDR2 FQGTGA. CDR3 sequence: CASSLGLTDTQYF. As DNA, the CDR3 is TGTGCCAGCAGCTTGGGACTGACAGATACGCAGTATTTT.

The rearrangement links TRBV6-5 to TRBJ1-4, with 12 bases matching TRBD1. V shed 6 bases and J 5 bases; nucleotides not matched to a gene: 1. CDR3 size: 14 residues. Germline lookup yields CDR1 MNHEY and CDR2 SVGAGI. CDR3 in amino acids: CASRGQGANEKLFF. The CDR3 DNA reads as TGTGCCAGCAGGGGACAGGGGGCGAATGAAAAACTGTTTTTT.

The CDR3 is CASSLMRSGEMETQYF. The CDR3 DNA is TGTGCCAGCAGCTTAATGAGGTCCGGTGAAATGGAGACCCAGTACTTC. The rearrangement links TRBV7-9 to TRBJ2-5; D call uncertain. The length of the CDR3 is 16 residues. In germline, CDR1 is SEHNR, CDR2 FQNEAQ (reference sequence). V lost 2 bases to trimming and J lost 5 bases, with 18 bases between them.

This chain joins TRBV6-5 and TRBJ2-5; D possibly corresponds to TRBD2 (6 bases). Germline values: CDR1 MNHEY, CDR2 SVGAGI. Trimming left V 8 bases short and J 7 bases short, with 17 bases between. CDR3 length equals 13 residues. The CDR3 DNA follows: TGTGCCAGCCGGGAGAAGAGGGAAGGGACCCAGTACTTC. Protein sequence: CASREKREGTQYF.

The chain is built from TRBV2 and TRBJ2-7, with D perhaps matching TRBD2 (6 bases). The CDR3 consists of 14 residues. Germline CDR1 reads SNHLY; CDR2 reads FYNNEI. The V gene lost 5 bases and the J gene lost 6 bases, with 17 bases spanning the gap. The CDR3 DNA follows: TGTGCCAGCAGTCTGTCGGGAGTAGTGGGCGAGCAGTACTTC. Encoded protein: CASSLSGVVGEQYF.

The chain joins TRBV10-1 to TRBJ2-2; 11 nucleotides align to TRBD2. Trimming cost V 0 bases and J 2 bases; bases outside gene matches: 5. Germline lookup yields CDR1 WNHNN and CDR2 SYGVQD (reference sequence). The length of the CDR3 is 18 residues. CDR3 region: CASSESGRLAGNTGELFF. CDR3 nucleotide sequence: TGCGCCAGCAGTGAGTCAGGGAGACTAGCGGGAAACACCGGGGAGCTGTTTTTT.

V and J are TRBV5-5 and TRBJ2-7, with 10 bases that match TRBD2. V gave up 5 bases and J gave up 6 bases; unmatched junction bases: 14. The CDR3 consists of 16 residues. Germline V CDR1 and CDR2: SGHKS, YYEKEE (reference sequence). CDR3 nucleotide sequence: TGTGCCAGCAGTCTGTCCTTAGCTAGCGGGAGACTCGAGCAGTACTTC. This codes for CASSLSLASGRLEQYF.

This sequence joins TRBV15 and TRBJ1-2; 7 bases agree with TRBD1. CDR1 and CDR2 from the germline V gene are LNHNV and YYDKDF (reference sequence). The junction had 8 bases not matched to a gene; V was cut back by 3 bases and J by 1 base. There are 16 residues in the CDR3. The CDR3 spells CATSRFGQDFNYGYTF. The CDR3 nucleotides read TGTGCCACCAGCAGGTTTGGACAGGATTTTAACTATGGCTACACCTTC.

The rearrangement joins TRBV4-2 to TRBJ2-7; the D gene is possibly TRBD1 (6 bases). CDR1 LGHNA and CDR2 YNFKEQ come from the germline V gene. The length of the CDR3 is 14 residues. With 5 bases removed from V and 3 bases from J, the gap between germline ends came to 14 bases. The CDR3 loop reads CASSSVGTFYEQYF. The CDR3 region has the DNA TGTGCCAGCAGCTCTGTAGGGACATTCTACGAGCAGTACTTC.

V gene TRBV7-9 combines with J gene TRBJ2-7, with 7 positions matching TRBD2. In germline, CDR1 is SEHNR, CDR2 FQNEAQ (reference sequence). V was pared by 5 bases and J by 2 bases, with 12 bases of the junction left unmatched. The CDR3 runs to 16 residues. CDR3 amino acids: CASSRGLAEGTYEQYF. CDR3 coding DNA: TGTGCCAGCAGCCGGGGCCTAGCGGAGGGAACCTACGAGCAGTACTTC. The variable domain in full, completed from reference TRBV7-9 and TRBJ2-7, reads DTGVSQNPRHKITKRGQNVTFRCDPISEHNRLYWYRQTLGQGPEFLTYFQNEAQLEKSRLLSDRFSAERPKGSFSTLEIQRTEQGDSAMYLCASSRGLAEGTYEQYFGPGTRLTVT.

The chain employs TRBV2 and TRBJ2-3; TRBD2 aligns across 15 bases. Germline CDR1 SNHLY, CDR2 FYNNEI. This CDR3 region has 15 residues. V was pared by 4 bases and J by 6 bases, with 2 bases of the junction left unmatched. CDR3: CASSGGLAGGDTQYF. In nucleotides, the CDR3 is TGTGCCAGCAGTGGAGGACTAGCGGGAGGGGATACGCAGTATTTT.

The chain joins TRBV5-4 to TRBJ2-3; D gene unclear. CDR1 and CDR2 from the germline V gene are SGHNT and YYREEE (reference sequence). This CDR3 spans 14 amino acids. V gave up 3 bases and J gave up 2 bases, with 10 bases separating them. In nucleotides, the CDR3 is TGTGCCAGCAGCTACTACTATTCCACAGATACGCAGTATTTT. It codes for CASSYYYSTDTQYF.

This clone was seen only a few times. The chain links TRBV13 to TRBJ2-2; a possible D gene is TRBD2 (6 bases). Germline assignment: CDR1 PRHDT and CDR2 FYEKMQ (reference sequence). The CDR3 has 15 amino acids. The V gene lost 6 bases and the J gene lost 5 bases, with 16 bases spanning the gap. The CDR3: CASSREKEVTGELFF. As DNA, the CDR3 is TGTGCCAGCAGTCGGGAGAAGGAGGTGACCGGGGAGCTGTTTTTT.

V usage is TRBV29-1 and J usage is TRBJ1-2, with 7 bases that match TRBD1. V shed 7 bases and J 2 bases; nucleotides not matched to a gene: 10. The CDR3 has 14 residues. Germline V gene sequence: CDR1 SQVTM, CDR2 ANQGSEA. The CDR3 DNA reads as TGCAGCGCGCCCGCGGACAGGCGGAACTATGGCTACACCTTC. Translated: CSAPADRRNYGYTF.

The CDR3 coding sequence is TGTGCCAGCAGCTTGTTCGAGTCCCTAACTGGAAACACCATATATTTT. Its protein is CASSLFESLTGNTIYF. The rearrangement uses TRBV5-4 and TRBJ1-3; D remains unclear. Trimming removed 1 base from V and 2 bases from J, with 13 bases in between. The CDR3 loop spans 16 amino acids. Germline V gene sequence: CDR1 SGHNT, CDR2 YYREEE (reference sequence). Complete variable domain (other parts from reference TRBV5-4 and TRBJ1-3): ETGVTQSPTHLIKTRGQQVTLRCSSQSGHNTVSWYQQALGQGPQFIFQYYREEENGRGNFPPRFSGLQFPNYSSELNVNALELDDSALYLCASSLFESLTGNTIYFGEGSWLTVV.

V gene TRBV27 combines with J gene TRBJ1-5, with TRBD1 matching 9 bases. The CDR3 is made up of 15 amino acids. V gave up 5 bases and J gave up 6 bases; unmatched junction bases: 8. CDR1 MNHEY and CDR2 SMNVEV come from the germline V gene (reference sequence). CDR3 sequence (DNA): TGTGCCAGCAGTGGGACAGGGTGGAGAAGTCAGCCCCAGCATTTT. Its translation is CASSGTGWRSQPQHF.

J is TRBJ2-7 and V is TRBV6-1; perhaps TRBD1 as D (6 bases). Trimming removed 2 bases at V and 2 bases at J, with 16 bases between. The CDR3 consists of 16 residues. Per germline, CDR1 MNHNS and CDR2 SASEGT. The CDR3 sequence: CASSEWAIQGPYEQYF. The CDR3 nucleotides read TGTGCCAGCAGTGAATGGGCAATACAGGGCCCCTACGAGCAGTACTTC.

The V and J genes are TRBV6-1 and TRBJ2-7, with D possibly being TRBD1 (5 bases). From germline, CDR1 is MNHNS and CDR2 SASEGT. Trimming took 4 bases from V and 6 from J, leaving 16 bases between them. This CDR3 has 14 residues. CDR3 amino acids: CASSAVVIGAEQYF. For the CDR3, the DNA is TGTGCCAGCAGTGCCGTAGTGATAGGGGCCGAGCAGTACTTC.

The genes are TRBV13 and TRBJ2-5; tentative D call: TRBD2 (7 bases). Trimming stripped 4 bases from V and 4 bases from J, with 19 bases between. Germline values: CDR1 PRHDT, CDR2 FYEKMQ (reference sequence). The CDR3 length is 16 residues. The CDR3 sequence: CASSSQLMGGLETQYF. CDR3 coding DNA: TGTGCCAGCAGCTCCCAACTGATGGGGGGGCTAGAGACCCAGTACTTC.